Listed below are T cell receptor beta chains from one sample, sequenced in a study of Ad26.COV2.S vaccination and SARS-CoV-2 variants. Using immunoSEQ multiplex PCR, the repertoire was profiled, and TCRdb retains in-frame clones only, with some absent. Of about 350,000 clones listed, 85% are singletons. The sample was peripheral blood, taken in a trial of Ad26.COV2.S vaccine versus placebo. These receptors all come from a person aged 18 to 65 who received the Ad26.COV2.S COVID-19 vaccine or a placebo. Both conserved end residues are part of each CDR3.

v_call cdr3_aa
TRBV30 CAWSPGTTNEKLFF
TRBV19 CASSFPGSSYNEQFF
TRBV20-1 CSASSTRGANYGYTF
TRBV5-1 CASSSQGITEAFF
TRBV6-2/TRBV6-3 CASSPHVTNTEAFF
TRBV10-3 CAISGVGGYTEAFF
TRBV18 CASSPSTGGGGNTIYF
TRBV3-1/TRBV3-2 CASSHPSGDEQFF
TRBV5-5 CASSPQGGRTDTQYF
TRBV4-1 CASSQDRDSSYNSPLHF
TRBV15 CATSREGRFQETQYF
TRBV5-1 CASSLARTGEEKLFF
TRBV6-5 CASRQGEGAYQPQHF
TRBV5-1 CASSLSSDTQYF
TRBV7-6 CASSSGQGWDSPLHF
TRBV28 CASSQGVQETQYF
TRBV3-1/TRBV3-2 CASSLYLPANTGELFF
TRBV7-2 CASSLAFRGRETQYF
TRBV7-9 CASSPSGLKAFF
TRBV24-1 CATSDQRGLFSEQFF
TRBV27 CASSSLKGPPNTEAFF
TRBV5-4 CASSNRTGIGYEQYF
TRBV4-3 CASSQDRGVTEAFF
TRBV27 CASSLSGTVNEQFF
TRBV7-8 CASSLEGGNTEAFF
TRBV27 CASSFRAGTDTQYF
TRBV19 CASSRTEGSYNEQFF
TRBV5-6 CASSLDSGSPLHF
TRBV2 CASSDPGWGEQYF
TRBV18 CASSPPLATGPYEQYF
TRBV12-5 CASGLDMGLEAFF
TRBV19 CASKQGMRSYEQYF
TRBV9 CASSVVQAGELFF
TRBV27 CASSPHLAGSSTDTQYF
TRBV7-6 CASSTSVISYEQYF
TRBV11-2 CASRNWGRGRNNEQFF
TRBV5-4 CASSSRLAGYNEQFF
TRBV5-1 CASSPGDRGTDTQYF
TRBV28 CASSLGGPAAGNEQFF
TRBV4-3 CASSQHSGRAFEQYF
TRBV7-8 CASSPTTNVLTF
TRBV15 CATSKGLDGTDTQYF
TRBV4-3 CASSQSGRGADEKLFF
TRBV10-3 CAIPPGQGWNEQFF
TRBV20-1 CSASTQGGGTEAFF
TRBV6-5 CASSSSRGYYGYTF
TRBV25-1 CASSPRTTNTGELFF
TRBV2 CASSVSPGQVRAGELFF
TRBV7-6 CASSLAPGGLDTQYF
TRBV4-3 CASSQDRASQAFF